The 8 T cell receptor beta chains below come from one sample, sequenced in a study of Ad26.COV2.S vaccination and SARS-CoV-2 variants (dated by TCRdb to about 2021). The treatment or condition tag for this specimen amounts to: around 19 received Ad26.COV2.S at low or high dose, single or two shots; roughly 5 received placebo; per-sample allocation not given. For vaccine and placebo recipients, the sequenced repertoires came from samples collected on day 63 after the first injection. Library preparation was by the immunoSEQ multiplex PCR assay. The immuneACCESS repertoire file appears here via TCRdb, limited to in-frame rearrangements. These files lack a portion of the clones; in checked studies, under half of the deficit traces to unresolved V genes, and the cause of the others is not known. This sample is represented by 440,000 or so clones; about nine tenths of them were singletons. The top ten clonotypes cover around 1.7% of the sample.

Sequences were derived from peripheral blood, sampled in a trial of Ad26.COV2.S vaccine versus placebo. Source of these receptors: a person aged 18-65 years who received the Ad26.COV2.S COVID-19 vaccine or a placebo.

The rearrangement joins TRBV10-3 to TRBJ2-5; D not certain. V was pared by 0 bases and J by 5 bases, with 4 bases between. This CDR3 is built from 12 residues. Germline CDR1 is ENHRY and CDR2 is SYGVKD. Written as DNA, the CDR3 is TGTGCCATCAGTGAGTCTGTGGAGACCCAGTACTTC. It is translated as CAISESVETQYF.

The chain links TRBV6-5 to TRBJ2-7; weak D call: TRBD2 (6 bases). V gave up 8 bases and J gave up 7 bases, with 21 bases separating them. CDR1 is MNHEY and CDR2 is SVGAGI in the germline V gene. The CDR3 spans 14 residues. As DNA, the CDR3 is TGTGCCAGCCCCCGGGACTGGCTGGGGCGTGAGCAGTACTTC. It translates to CASPRDWLGREQYF.

This chain uses TRBV5-5 with TRBJ2-7; D gene unclear. The germline CDR1 and CDR2 sequences are SGHKS and YYEKEE (reference sequence). The CDR3 contains 12 residues. Trimming took off 1 base at V and 3 bases at J, with 5 bases between the two ends. The CDR3 protein is CASSLSSYEQYF. The CDR3, as DNA: TGTGCCAGCAGCTTGTCCAGCTACGAGCAGTACTTC.

The J gene is TRBJ1-1, the V gene TRBV9; D uncertain. This CDR3 has 13 amino acids. Germline V lookup: CDR1 SGDLS, CDR2 YYNGEE. V was pared by 1 base and J by 1 base, with 5 bases between. The CDR3 sequence: CASSVRENTEAFF. As DNA, the CDR3 is TGTGCCAGCAGCGTAAGGGAGAACACTGAAGCTTTCTTT.

This clone was picked up one time. The V gene is TRBV11-2, the J gene TRBJ2-5; a weak D match, TRBD1 (5 bases). Germline values: CDR1 SGHAT, CDR2 FQNNGV. This CDR3 has 17 amino acids. The V end lost 7 bases, the J end lost 3 bases, and 24 bases lay between the germline ends. CDR3 sequence: CASTPVAMGQGKETQYF. The DNA of the CDR3 is TGTGCCAGCACCCCCGTCGCGATGGGTCAGGGAAAAGAGACCCAGTACTTC.

The chain joins TRBV6-6 to TRBJ2-7; D gene ambiguous. Germline lookup yields CDR1 MNHNY and CDR2 SVGAGI (reference sequence). The CDR3 runs 12 residues. Trimming removed 8 bases at V and 2 bases at J, with 10 bases between. The CDR3 loop reads CASEGPTYEQYF. CDR3 coding DNA: TGTGCCAGCGAAGGGCCCACCTACGAGCAGTACTTC.

The gene calls are TRBV20-1 and TRBJ1-1; 7 nucleotides align to TRBD1. The V gene end was trimmed by 3 bases and the J gene end by 2 bases; junction bases not matched to a gene: 6. Per the germline V gene, CDR1 is DFQATT and CDR2 is SNEGSKA (reference sequence). The CDR3 extends over 14 amino acids. For the CDR3, the DNA is TGCAGTGCTAGTTGGGGACAGACTAACACTGAAGCTTTCTTT. Translation: CSASWGQTNTEAFF.

This clone was recorded only once. V gene TRBV28 combines with J gene TRBJ2-2; D is undetermined. The CDR3 consists of 13 residues. The V gene's germline CDR1 is MDHEN and CDR2 SYDVKM. V lost 5 bases and J lost 5, with 9 bases in between. The CDR3 here is CASSGRETGELFF. Written as DNA, the CDR3 is TGTGCCAGCAGTGGAAGAGAAACCGGGGAGCTGTTTTTT. Looking up the rest from reference TRBV28 and TRBJ2-2 gives the full variable domain: DVKVTQSSRYLVKRTGEKVFLECVQDMDHENMFWYRQDPGLGLRLIYFSYDVKMKEKGDIPEGYSVSREKKERFSLILESASTNQTSMYLCASSGRETGELFFGEGSRLTVL.